These 9 T cell receptor beta chains came from one sample sequenced in a study of cytomegalovirus exposure and HLA in healthy donors. 13 Jbeta primers and 60 Vbeta primers were used for the PCR. Clones were sequenced by immunoSEQ multiplex PCR, and TCRdb holds only the in-frame ones, with some missing. The table gives 53,000 or so clones; the top ten clones make up over 10% of it. Sequencing was done on a sample of PBMCs. These receptors were collected from a man aged 18 to 29 in good health and CMV-seropositive.

The gene calls are TRBV5-8 and TRBJ2-5, with 9 bases lining up with TRBD1. Near its end, the DNA agrees better with TRBJ2-7, so the J call may be wrong. CDR1 SGHTS and CDR2 YDEGEE come from the germline V gene. The length of the CDR3 is 15 residues. The CDR3 nucleotides are TGTGCCAGCAGCGTGGCCGGGACAGGGACTTACGAGCAGTACTTC. This gives the protein CASSVAGTGTYEQYF.

The rearrangement uses TRBV29-1 and TRBJ2-3, with 12 bases fitting TRBD2. Per the germline V gene, CDR1 is SQVTM and CDR2 is ANQGSEA. With 4 bases clipped from V and 9 bases from J, the junction kept 5 bases outside the gene matches. CDR3 size: 13 residues. In DNA, the CDR3 is TGCAGCGTTGTACTAGCGGGAGGAGGGACGCAGTATTTT. Its protein product is CSVVLAGGGTQYF.

The chain combines TRBV6-1 with TRBJ2-5, with D unclear. Matching the DNA end better, TRBJ2-7 makes the J call doubtful. This CDR3 is built from 11 residues. Germline CDR1 is MNHNS and CDR2 is SASEGT. CDR3 amino acids: CASSRDYEQYF. CDR3 DNA sequence: TGTGCCAGCAGTCGCGACTACGAGCAGTACTTC.

V gene TRBV10-3 combines with J gene TRBJ2-5; D might be TRBD1 (7 bases). The assigned J gene may be wrong: the sequence end matches TRBJ2-7 better. The CDR3 consists of 15 residues. Per the germline V gene, CDR1 is ENHRY and CDR2 is SYGVKD. CDR3 sequence: CAISIQGGGTYEQYF. The CDR3 DNA follows: TGTGCCATCTCTATCCAGGGGGGCGGAACCTACGAGCAGTACTTC.

CDR3 nucleotides: TGTGCCAGCAGCCAAAGGGCAGGGGCCGCCAACTACGAGCAGTACTTC. Residues: CASSQRAGAANYEQYF. This chain links TRBV4-2 with TRBJ2-7; tentative D call: TRBD1 (6 bases). CDR1 and CDR2 (germline): LGHNA, YNFKEQ. This CDR3 spans 16 amino acids. The V and J ends lost 2 bases and 3 bases respectively, with 17 bases between them.

The CDR3 DNA follows: TGTGCCAGTAGTATTCAAGGGGACCAAGAGACCCAGTACTTC. Protein: CASSIQGDQETQYF. The chain joins TRBV19 to TRBJ2-5, with D perhaps matching TRBD1 (5 bases). V lost 3 bases and J 0 bases, leaving 8 bases between the germline ends. This CDR3 is 14 amino acids long. Per the germline V gene, CDR1 is LNHDA and CDR2 is SQIVND (reference sequence). The full variable domain, completed using reference TRBV19 and TRBJ2-5, is DGGITQSPKYLFRKEGQNVTLSCEQNLNHDAMYWYRQDPGQGLRLIYYSQIVNDFQKGDIAEGYSVSREKKESFPLTVTSAQKNPTAFYLCASSIQGDQETQYFGPGTRLLVL.

The rearrangement uses TRBV19 and TRBJ1-2; D gene uncertain. This CDR3 is built from 14 residues. Germline V gives CDR1 LNHDA, CDR2 SQIVND (reference sequence). The V and J ends lost 0 bases and 1 base respectively, with 6 bases between them. Here the CDR3 reads CASSIDGSNYGYTF. DNA of the CDR3: TGTGCCAGTAGTATAGATGGGAGTAACTATGGCTACACCTTC.

This rearrangement joins TRBV2 to TRBJ2-1; 8 positions match TRBD1. V lost 7 bases and J lost 5; bases outside the gene matches: 7. CDR1 SNHLY and CDR2 FYNNEI come from the germline V gene. The CDR3 is 14 amino acids. The CDR3 DNA reads TGTGCCAGCAAGGGACAGGCCAATAACAATGAGCAGTTCTTC. It yields the protein CASKGQANNNEQFF.

This rearrangement joins TRBV30 to TRBJ1-1; unclear D gene. V dropped 0 bases and J dropped 7 bases, with 6 bases sitting between them. The CDR3 runs 11 residues. CDR1 and CDR2 (germline): GTSNPN, SVGIG (reference sequence). This chain's CDR3 is CAWSVRLEAFF. In DNA form, the CDR3 reads TGTGCCTGGAGTGTAAGACTTGAAGCTTTCTTT. The whole variable domain, filled in from reference TRBV30 and TRBJ1-1, reads SQTIHQWPATLVQPVGSPLSLECTVEGTSNPNLYWYRQAAGRGLQLLFYSVGIGQISSEVPQNLSASRPQDRQFILSSKKLLLSDSGFYLCAWSVRLEAFFGQGTRLTVV.